The 21 T cell receptor beta chains given below trace back to one sample, sequenced in a study of T cell responses to AZD1222 COVID-19 vaccine. Sequencing was performed with immunoSEQ multiplex PCR; in TCRdb, only in-frame clones are kept and a portion is missing. The table includes around 140,000 clones, nearly 95% detected once. The sample in question was peripheral blood, obtained on day 0 of AZD1222 vaccination. These receptor sequences come from an adult in good health.

CDR3 bases: TGTGCCAGCAGCGTAGAAGGGTTGGGTTCTGGAAACACCATATATTTT. Encoded protein: CASSVEGLGSGNTIYF. The chain recombines TRBV9 with TRBJ1-3; no clear D. CDR3 size: 16 residues. Trimming pared 0 bases from V and 1 base from J, leaving 11 bases between. Germline V gene data show CDR1 as SGDLS and CDR2 as YYNGEE.

V usage is TRBV18 and J usage is TRBJ1-6, with D hard to call. Germline lookup yields CDR1 KGHSH and CDR2 LQKENI. This CDR3 region has 15 residues. The ends were cut back, 0 bases at V and 8 bases at J, with 11 bases in the middle. The CDR3 spells CASSPPQGFDSPLHF. The CDR3 coding sequence is TGTGCCAGCTCACCACCGCAAGGCTTCGATTCACCCCTCCACTTT.

The V gene is TRBV2, the J gene TRBJ2-1, with 7 bases lining up with TRBD2. Germline V gene sequence: CDR1 SNHLY, CDR2 FYNNEI. Trimming removed 4 bases from V and 0 bases from J; junction bases left unmatched: 3. The length of the CDR3 is 15 residues. CDR3 DNA sequence: TGTGCCAGCAGTGGGGGCGGGAGCTCCTACAATGAGCAGTTCTTC. Protein product: CASSGGGSSYNEQFF.

This clone was seen more than once but under ten times. This chain connects TRBV5-5 to TRBJ2-1, with TRBD2 matching 10 bases. Germline loops: CDR1 SGHKS, CDR2 YYEKEE (reference sequence). The CDR3 is 15 amino acids. The trim removed 1 base at V and 6 bases at J, leaving 4 bases unmatched. CDR3 protein: CASSLLAGVGNEQFF. The CDR3 DNA reads as TGTGCCAGCAGCTTGCTAGCGGGAGTTGGCAATGAGCAGTTCTTC.

CDR3 DNA: TGTGCCAGCAGCCCGACCGCCCGCCAAGAGACCCAGTACTTC. Translating it yields CASSPTARQETQYF. This chain joins TRBV7-2 and TRBJ2-5, with D uncertain. The length of the CDR3 is 14 residues. Germline CDR1 and CDR2: SGHTA and FQGNSA. Trimming stripped 5 bases from V and 1 base from J, with 11 bases between.

This clone has just one count. The chain joins TRBV6-5 to TRBJ2-2; TRBD1 matches 7 bases. Germline lookup yields CDR1 MNHEY and CDR2 SVGAGI. V was clipped by 6 bases and J by 3 bases; unmatched bases: 4. The CDR3 consists of 14 residues. CDR3 sequence reads: CASSDRAYTGELFF. The CDR3 nucleotides read TGTGCCAGCAGCGACAGGGCATACACCGGGGAGCTGTTTTTT.

The chain links TRBV28 to TRBJ1-2; D unresolved. This CDR3 spans 12 amino acids. Germline CDR1 is MDHEN and CDR2 is SYDVKM. With 2 bases removed from V and 2 bases from J, the gap between germline ends came to 3 bases. CDR3 nucleotide sequence: TGTGCCAGCAGTTTAGGCAACTATGGCTACACCTTC. Amino acid sequence: CASSLGNYGYTF.

This clone was recorded only once. The CDR3 region has the DNA TGCGCCAGCAGCGTGGGAGAGTGGGGCACTAATGAAAAACTGTTTTTT. Translated: CASSVGEWGTNEKLFF. The chain recombines TRBV5-1 with TRBJ1-4, with D possibly TRBD1 on 5 matching bases. The CDR3 totals 16 residues. V dropped 4 bases and J dropped 2 bases, with 15 bases sitting between them. Per the germline V gene, CDR1 is SGHRS and CDR2 is YFSETQ.

This clone was recorded only once. The chain is built from TRBV28 and TRBJ1-5, with D unclear. Trimming pared 4 bases from V and 2 bases from J, leaving 12 bases between. CDR3 length: 15 residues. CDR1 and CDR2 from the germline V gene are MDHEN and SYDVKM. The CDR3 DNA sequence: TGTGCCAGCAGTTCCCCGGGCGAGGGCAATCAGCCCCAGCATTTT. It encodes CASSSPGEGNQPQHF.

This clone appeared once. The rearrangement uses TRBV11-2 and TRBJ2-5; D possibly matches TRBD1 or TRBD2 (5 bases each). V lost 3 bases and J lost 5, with 16 bases in between. This CDR3 is 15 amino acids long. Per germline, CDR1 SGHAT and CDR2 FQNNGV. The CDR3 DNA sequence: TGTGCCAGCAGCTTCGAGGGGCGGTTTGGTGAGACCCAGTACTTC. Translated: CASSFEGRFGETQYF.

The chain is built from TRBV6-5 and TRBJ1-1; D remains ambiguous. The CDR3 sequence is 15 residues long. Trimming took off 0 bases at V and 2 bases at J, with 10 bases between the two ends. Germline-derived CDR1 and CDR2 are MNHEY and SVGAGI. The CDR3 DNA follows: TGTGCCAGCAGTTACTCTTTGGAGGGAAACACTGAAGCTTTCTTT. This encodes CASSYSLEGNTEAFF.

A few counts support this clone. The chain couples TRBV30 to TRBJ2-7; D remains ambiguous. Deletions cut 2 bases from V and 6 bases from J, with 8 bases between. The CDR3 runs to 11 residues. The V gene's germline CDR1 is GTSNPN and CDR2 SVGIG (reference sequence). The CDR3 region is CAWSWNTEQYF. The DNA for the CDR3 is TGTGCCTGGAGTTGGAACACCGAGCAGTACTTC.

This rearrangement joins TRBV10-2 to TRBJ2-1; 8 bases map to TRBD2. The CDR3 spans 14 residues. Germline assignment: CDR1 WSHSY and CDR2 SAAADI. The V segment lost 8 bases and the J segment 8 bases; nucleotides outside the gene matches: 11. This chain's CDR3 is CASSTGTSHYEQFF. The DNA for the CDR3 is TGCGCCAGCTCCACCGGGACTAGTCACTATGAGCAGTTCTTC.

The rearrangement joins TRBV3-1 (or the pseudogene TRBV3-2) to TRBJ2-5; tentatively, D is TRBD1 or TRBD2 (5 bases each). The CDR3 length is 18 residues. Per germline, CDR1 LGHDT and CDR2 YNNKEL (reference sequence). V shed 4 bases and J shed 0 bases, with 21 bases lying between them. This CDR3 reads CASSPDEGSGEHQETQYF. The DNA of the CDR3 is TGTGCCAGCAGCCCGGATGAGGGGAGCGGCGAACACCAAGAGACCCAGTACTTC.

This clone occurred a few times. The rearrangement uses TRBV13 and TRBJ2-5; TRBD1 agrees at 8 bases. Germline CDR1 reads PRHDT; CDR2 reads FYEKMQ (reference sequence). The V segment lost 0 bases and the J segment 5 bases; nucleotides outside the gene matches: 5. This CDR3 has 15 residues. The CDR3 protein is CASSLGTGVLETQYF. As DNA, the CDR3 is TGTGCCAGCAGCTTAGGGACAGGGGTTTTGGAGACCCAGTACTTC.

V usage is TRBV5-5 and J usage is TRBJ1-1; 7 bases agree with TRBD1. The CDR3 is 15 residues long. Germline CDR1 SGHKS, CDR2 YYEKEE (reference sequence). J gave up 1 base and V 0 bases, and 3 bases lay outside the gene matches. The CDR3 DNA is TGTGCCAGCAGCTTGGAAGGGACAGCGAACACTGAAGCTTTCTTT. The encoded protein is CASSLEGTANTEAFF.

This chain links TRBV4-2 with TRBJ2-7; 7 nucleotides line up with TRBD2. This CDR3 is 14 amino acids long. Germline CDR1 and CDR2: LGHNA and YNFKEQ. Trimming at V came to 4 bases and at J to 0 bases, leaving 3 bases not matched to a gene. The CDR3, as DNA: TGTGCCAGCAGCCTAGAGCGGGGCTCCTACGAGCAGTACTTC. Its translation: CASSLERGSYEQYF.

The chain couples TRBV11-2 to TRBJ2-7; weak D call: TRBD2 (6 bases). This CDR3 contains 13 residues. Looked up from germline, CDR1 is SGHAT and CDR2 is FQNNGV. Trimming removed 0 bases from V and 7 bases from J, with 10 bases in between. CDR3 nucleotide sequence: TGTGCCAGCAGCTTAGAGACTAGGAGTGAGCAGTACTTC. It codes for CASSLETRSEQYF.

The chain uses TRBV3-1 (or the pseudogene TRBV3-2) and TRBJ1-6; D might be TRBD1 (6 bases). CDR3 length: 13 residues. Germline CDR1 is LGHDT and CDR2 is YNNKEL (reference sequence). V dropped 3 bases and J dropped 10 bases, with 10 bases sitting between them. The CDR3 bases are TGTGCCAGCAGCCAGTGGGGGCCCTCACCCCTCCACTTT. Translation gives CASSQWGPSPLHF.

The J gene is TRBJ1-1, the V gene TRBV28, with 7 positions matching TRBD1. Germline CDR1 MDHEN, CDR2 SYDVKM. The CDR3 covers 13 residues. V was pared by 9 bases and J by 0 bases, with 4 bases of the junction left unmatched. CDR3: CASTGDMNTEAFF. CDR3 in DNA: TGTGCCAGTACAGGGGACATGAACACTGAAGCTTTCTTT.

The chain is built from TRBV10-3 and TRBJ2-2, with TRBD1 matching over 10 bases. The germline V gene encodes CDR1 ENHRY and CDR2 SYGVKD. The CDR3 length is 15 residues. Losses at the gene ends were 6 bases for V and 2 bases for J; bases not matched to a gene: 3. CDR3 sequence: CAIRGTGENTGELFF. The CDR3 DNA reads as TGTGCCATCAGGGGGACAGGGGAAAACACCGGGGAGCTGTTTTTT.